This is a list of T cell receptor beta chains from one sample in a study of T cell changes during pregnancy in multiple sclerosis. Profiling relied on immunoSEQ multiplex PCR, and the TCRdb table lists in-frame clones only, not all of them. Of 75,000 to 95,000 clones in the sample, roughly 90% were seen once. Sequencing used peripheral blood, obtained in the first trimester of pregnancy. These receptors came from a female donor with multiple sclerosis, enrolled in a pregnancy study. The CDR3 runs from the conserved cysteine through the conserved F or W.

cdr3_length: 16
v_call: TRBV9
cdr3_aa: CASSVASGTVNTEAFF

cdr3_length: 14
v_call: TRBV5-6
cdr3_aa: CASSFGTGSYEQYF

cdr3_length: 15
v_call: TRBV6-6
cdr3_aa: CASSYKGGTNQPQHF

cdr3_length: 17
v_call: TRBV9
cdr3_aa: CASSAGGKGSFNYGYTF

cdr3_length: 13
v_call: TRBV7-9
cdr3_aa: CASRGQGAEAQYF

cdr3_length: 14
v_call: TRBV7-9
cdr3_aa: CASSLGQGVQPQHF

cdr3_length: 16
v_call: TRBV9
cdr3_aa: CASSSPGGQGSDTQYF

cdr3_length: 13
v_call: TRBV4-1
cdr3_aa: CASSRDTSPEQYF

cdr3_length: 14
v_call: TRBV29-1
cdr3_aa: CSVEGEGTSYEQYF

cdr3_length: 15
v_call: TRBV10-3
cdr3_aa: CAISESASGSYEQYF

cdr3_length: 17
v_call: TRBV4-1
cdr3_aa: CASSQVYGGTSRNTIYF

cdr3_length: 17
v_call: TRBV19
cdr3_aa: CASSIVRREGRTGELFF

cdr3_length: 13
v_call: TRBV27
cdr3_aa: CASSFRSAYEQYF

cdr3_length: 12
v_call: TRBV30
cdr3_aa: CAWNGGSTEAFF

cdr3_length: 13
v_call: TRBV6-5
cdr3_aa: CASMGQGSYEQYF

cdr3_length: 14
v_call: TRBV10-3
cdr3_aa: CAISGLAGAYEQYF

cdr3_length: 15
v_call: TRBV30
cdr3_aa: CAWSTNRISGNTIYF

cdr3_length: 13
v_call: TRBV28
cdr3_aa: CASNLIGDYGYTF

cdr3_length: 13
v_call: TRBV10-3
cdr3_aa: CAISMTGGDGYTF

cdr3_length: 15
v_call: TRBV5-1
cdr3_aa: CASSQTSGSTREQYF

cdr3_length: 16
v_call: TRBV5-6
cdr3_aa: CASSHARRDLRETQYF

cdr3_length: 18
v_call: TRBV11-1
cdr3_aa: CASSAFRGDSRGDYGYTF

cdr3_length: 13
v_call: TRBV6-1
cdr3_aa: CASSGTGGTEAFF

cdr3_length: 14
v_call: TRBV4-1
cdr3_aa: CASSQDRDNQPQHF

cdr3_length: 17
v_call: TRBV7-9
cdr3_aa: CASSLANRDRMNTEAFF

cdr3_length: 13
v_call: TRBV5-1
cdr3_aa: CASKPTGGNEQFF

cdr3_length: 12
v_call: TRBV5-6
cdr3_aa: CASSRAADRVYF

cdr3_length: 14
v_call: TRBV6-1
cdr3_aa: CASRSGTGPDGYTF

cdr3_length: 14
v_call: TRBV11-1
cdr3_aa: CASSLRLDRIEQYF

cdr3_length: 14
v_call: TRBV18
cdr3_aa: CASSPKTENYGYTF

cdr3_length: 16
v_call: TRBV11-2
cdr3_aa: CASSLDLGGGSYEQYF

cdr3_length: 17
v_call: TRBV10-1
cdr3_aa: CASSESVAGLYGDEQFF

cdr3_length: 14
v_call: TRBV5-1
cdr3_aa: CASSLDQGSTEAFF

cdr3_length: 15
v_call: TRBV4-1
cdr3_aa: CASSLEGRSTDTQYF

cdr3_length: 15
v_call: TRBV5-4
cdr3_aa: CASSRIAGEWNEQFF

cdr3_length: 15
v_call: TRBV27
cdr3_aa: CASSPPGTGGHEQYF

cdr3_length: 17
v_call: TRBV30
cdr3_aa: CAWRAMRLAANTGELFF

cdr3_length: 12
v_call: TRBV29-1
cdr3_aa: CSVDRGADTQYF

cdr3_length: 13
v_call: TRBV30
cdr3_aa: CAWSVGSAYEQYF

cdr3_length: 13
v_call: TRBV6-1
cdr3_aa: CASSAGTGKTQYF

cdr3_length: 15
v_call: TRBV6-6
cdr3_aa: CASSYSETYTDTQYF

cdr3_length: 15
v_call: TRBV28
cdr3_aa: CASSPRDTAYNEQFF